Included here is one T cell receptor beta chain sequence, with context. Antigen specificity is unknown. This sample was included in a study of graft-versus-host responses after intestinal transplantation. Study information: The recipients all started with anti-thymocyte globulin induction and then took tacrolimus and steroids for three to four years. Findings and caveats of the study: Allograft clonal ratios (graft-versus-host to host-versus-graft) were high in patients who had graft-donor T cell macrochimerism. There were GvH clones found in recipient marrow, and some of them appeared first in ileum or blood.

Trimming pared 5 bases from V and 2 bases from J, leaving 18 bases between. Germline CDR1 MNHEY, CDR2 SMNVEV (reference sequence). The CDR3 loop spans 16 amino acids. Method: immunoSEQ multiplex PCR; TCRdb's copy keeps in-frame clones and lacks some. The table includes approximately 80,000 clones, 85% to 90% detected once. The V and J genes are TRBV27 and TRBJ1-2; weak D call: TRBD1 (5 bases). This clonotype was obtained from a human donor who received an intestinal transplant. Sequences were derived from unstimulated CD4+ T cells sorted from spleen or lymph node cells, sampled before intestinal transplant. The CDR3 protein is CASSPSPTGGNYGYTF. Here the CDR3 DNA reads TGTGCCAGCAGTCCTTCGCCCACAGGAGGGAACTATGGCTACACCTTC.